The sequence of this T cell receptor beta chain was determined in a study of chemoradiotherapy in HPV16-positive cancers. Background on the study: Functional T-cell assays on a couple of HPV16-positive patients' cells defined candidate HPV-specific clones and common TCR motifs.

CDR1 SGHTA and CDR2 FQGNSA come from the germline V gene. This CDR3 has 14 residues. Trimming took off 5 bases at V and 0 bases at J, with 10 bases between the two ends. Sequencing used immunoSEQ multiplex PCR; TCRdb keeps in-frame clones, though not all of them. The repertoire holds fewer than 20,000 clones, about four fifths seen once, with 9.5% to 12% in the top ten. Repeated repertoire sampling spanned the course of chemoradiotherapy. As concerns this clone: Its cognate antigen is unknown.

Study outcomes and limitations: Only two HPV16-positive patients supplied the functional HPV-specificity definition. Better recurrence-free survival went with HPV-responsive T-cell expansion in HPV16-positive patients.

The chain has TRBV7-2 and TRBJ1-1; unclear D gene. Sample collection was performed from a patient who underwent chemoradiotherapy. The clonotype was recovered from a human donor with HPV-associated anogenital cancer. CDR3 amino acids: CASSVTGLNTEAFF. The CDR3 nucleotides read TGTGCCAGCAGCGTCACGGGATTGAACACTGAAGCTTTCTTT.